This record looks at one T cell receptor beta chain sequence and its context. This record belongs to a study of blood T cell repertoires in COVID-19. From germline, CDR1 is SGDLS and CDR2 YYNGEE. This CDR3 is built from 15 residues. V was pared by 0 bases and J by 4 bases, with 6 bases of the junction left unmatched. Sequencing was performed with immunoSEQ multiplex PCR; in TCRdb, only in-frame clones are kept and a portion is missing. The sample consists of around 150,000 clones, 75% to 90% of them appearing once. The sequencing input was PBMCs or T cells enriched from blood (not recorded which). V and J are TRBV9 and TRBJ1-1; 7 positions match TRBD1. The sequence came from an older woman who had recovered from COVID-19. The CDR3 DNA reads as TGTGCCAGCAGCGTAGCCGAGGGGGCGGGCACTGAAGCTTTCTTT. Residues: CASSVAEGAGTEAFF.